This TCR beta chain comes out of a study of graft-versus-host responses after intestinal transplantation. To note about this clone: Antigen specificity is unknown.

Here immunoSEQ multiplex PCR was the method, and the copy in TCRdb shows in-frame clones only, minus some. The table includes roughly 28,000 clones, about 80% detected once. Study-level results: Analysis identified GvH clones in recipient marrow, with some appearing first in ileum or blood.

The ends were cut back, 7 bases at V and 2 bases at J, with 18 bases in the middle. Looked up from germline, CDR1 is MDHEN and CDR2 is SYDVKM. The CDR3 length is 15 residues. This sequence originates from a human donor who received an intestinal transplant. The rearrangement uses TRBV28 and TRBJ2-7; D perhaps matches TRBD1 (5 bases). Sample: unstimulated CD4+ T cells sorted from spleen or lymph node cells, taken before intestinal transplant. The CDR3 loop is CASTPGAARTYEQYF. CDR3 in DNA: TGTGCCAGCACTCCTGGGGCGGCCAGAACCTACGAGCAGTACTTC.